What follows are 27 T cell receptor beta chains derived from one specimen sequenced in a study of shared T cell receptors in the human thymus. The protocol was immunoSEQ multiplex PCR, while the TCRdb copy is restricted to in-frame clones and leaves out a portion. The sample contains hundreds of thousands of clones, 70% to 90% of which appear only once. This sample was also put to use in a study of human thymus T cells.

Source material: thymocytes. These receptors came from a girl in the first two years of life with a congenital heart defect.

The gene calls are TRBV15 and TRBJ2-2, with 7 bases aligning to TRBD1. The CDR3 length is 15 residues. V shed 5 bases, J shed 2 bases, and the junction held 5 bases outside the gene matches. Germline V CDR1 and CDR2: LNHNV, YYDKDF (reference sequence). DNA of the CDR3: TGTGCCACCAGCCCCGGGACAGACAACACCGGGGAGCTGTTTTTT. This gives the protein CATSPGTDNTGELFF.

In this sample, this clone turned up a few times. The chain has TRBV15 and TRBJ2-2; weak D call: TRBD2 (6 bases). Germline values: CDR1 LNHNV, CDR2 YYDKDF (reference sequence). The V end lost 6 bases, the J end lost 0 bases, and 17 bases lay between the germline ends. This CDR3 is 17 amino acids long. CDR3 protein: CATRRRRGRANTGELFF. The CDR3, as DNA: TGTGCCACCAGAAGACGGAGGGGCAGAGCGAACACCGGGGAGCTGTTTTTT.

This chain's CDR3 is CASSLLRGGDTDTQYF. DNA for the CDR3: TGCGCCAGCAGCTTGCTCCGGGGGGGCGACACAGATACGCAGTATTTT. V is TRBV5-1 and J is TRBJ2-3; 8 positions match TRBD2. Trimming took 1 base from V and 2 from J; bases not matched to a gene: 6. Germline assignment: CDR1 SGHRS and CDR2 YFSETQ. This CDR3 comprises 16 residues.

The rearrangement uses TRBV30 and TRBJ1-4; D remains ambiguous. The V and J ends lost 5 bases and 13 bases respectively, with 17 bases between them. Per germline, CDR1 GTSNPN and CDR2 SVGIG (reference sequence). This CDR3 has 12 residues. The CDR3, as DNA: TGTGCCTGGGACTTCGGTGATGGTCGACTGTTTTTT. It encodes CAWDFGDGRLFF.

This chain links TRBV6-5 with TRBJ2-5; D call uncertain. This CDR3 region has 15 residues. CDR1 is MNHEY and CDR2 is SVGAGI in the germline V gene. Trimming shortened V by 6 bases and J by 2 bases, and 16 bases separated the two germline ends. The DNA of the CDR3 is TGTGCCAGCAGACCGAGTTACGCGGCGCAAGAGACCCAGTACTTC. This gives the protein CASRPSYAAQETQYF.

The CDR3 coding sequence is TGTGCCAGCAGCTCATACCCGGGACAGGGGGCGGGAGAGCAGTACTTC. Its protein is CASSSYPGQGAGEQYF. The chain has TRBV7-6 and TRBJ2-7; 12 bases line up with TRBD1. The germline V gene encodes CDR1 SGHVS and CDR2 FNYEAQ. The V gene end was trimmed by 4 bases and the J gene end by 7 bases; junction bases not matched to a gene: 11. This CDR3 region has 16 residues. The whole variable domain, remainder taken from reference TRBV7-6 and TRBJ2-7, is GAGVSQSPRYKVTKRGQDVALRCDPISGHVSLYWYRQALGQGPEFLTYFNYEAQQDKSGLPNDRFSAERPEGSISTLTIQRTEQRDSAMYRCASSSYPGQGAGEQYFGPGTRLTVT.

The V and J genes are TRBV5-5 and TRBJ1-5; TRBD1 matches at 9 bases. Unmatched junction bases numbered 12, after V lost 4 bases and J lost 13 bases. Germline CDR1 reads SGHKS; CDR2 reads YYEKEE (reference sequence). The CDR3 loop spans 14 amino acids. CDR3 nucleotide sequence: TGTGCCAGCAGCCCTAAACAGGGGGCTAAGGGTCAGCATTTT. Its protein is CASSPKQGAKGQHF.

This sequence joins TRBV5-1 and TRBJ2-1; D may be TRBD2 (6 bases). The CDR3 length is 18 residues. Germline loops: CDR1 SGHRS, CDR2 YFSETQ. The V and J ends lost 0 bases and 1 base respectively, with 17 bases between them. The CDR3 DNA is TGCGCCAGCAGCTTGGCCCTACTAGCTCTCCCTTCCTACAATGAGCAGTTCTTC. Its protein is CASSLALLALPSYNEQFF.

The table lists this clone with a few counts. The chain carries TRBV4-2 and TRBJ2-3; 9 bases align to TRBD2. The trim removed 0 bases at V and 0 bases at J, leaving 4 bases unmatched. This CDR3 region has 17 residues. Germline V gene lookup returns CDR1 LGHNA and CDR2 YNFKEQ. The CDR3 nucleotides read TGTGCCAGCAGCCAAGATATAGCGGGGGTAAGCACAGATACGCAGTATTTT. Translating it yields CASSQDIAGVSTDTQYF.

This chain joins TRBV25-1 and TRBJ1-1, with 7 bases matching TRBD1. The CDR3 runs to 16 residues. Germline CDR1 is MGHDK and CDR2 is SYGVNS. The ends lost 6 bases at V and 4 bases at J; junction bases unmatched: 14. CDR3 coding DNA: TGTGCCAGCAGCACTCACCCCGGCAGGGGGGTCACTGAAGCTTTCTTT. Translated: CASSTHPGRGVTEAFF.

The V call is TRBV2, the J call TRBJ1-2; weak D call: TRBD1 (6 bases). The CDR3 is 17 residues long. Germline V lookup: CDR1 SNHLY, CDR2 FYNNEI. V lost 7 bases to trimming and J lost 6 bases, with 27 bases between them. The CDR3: CASTPPAGRQGKDGYTF. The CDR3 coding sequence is TGTGCCAGCACCCCCCCGGCCGGGAGGCAGGGGAAGGATGGCTACACCTTC.

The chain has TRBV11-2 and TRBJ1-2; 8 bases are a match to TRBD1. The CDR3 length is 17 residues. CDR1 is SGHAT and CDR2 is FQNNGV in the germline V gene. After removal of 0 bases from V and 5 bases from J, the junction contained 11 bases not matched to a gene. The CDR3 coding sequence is TGTGCCAGCAGCTTAGAAACCCAAGACAGGGGTGGGTATGGCTACACCTTC. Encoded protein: CASSLETQDRGGYGYTF.

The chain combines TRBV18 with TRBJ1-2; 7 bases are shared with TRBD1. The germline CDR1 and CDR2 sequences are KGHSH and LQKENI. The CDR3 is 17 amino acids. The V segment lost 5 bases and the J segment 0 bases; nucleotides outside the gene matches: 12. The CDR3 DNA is TGTGCCAGCTCAACTGACCTGGGACAGCCTTCTAACTATGGCTACACCTTC. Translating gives CASSTDLGQPSNYGYTF.

The CDR3 DNA is TGTGCCAGCAGCACGAGGAGAGGAGGCGAGCAGTACTTC. Its translation: CASSTRRGGEQYF. This chain joins TRBV9 and TRBJ2-7; D possibly corresponds to TRBD2 (5 bases). CDR1 SGDLS and CDR2 YYNGEE come from the germline V gene. The CDR3 spans 13 residues. The ends were cut back, 4 bases at V and 6 bases at J, with 14 bases in the middle.

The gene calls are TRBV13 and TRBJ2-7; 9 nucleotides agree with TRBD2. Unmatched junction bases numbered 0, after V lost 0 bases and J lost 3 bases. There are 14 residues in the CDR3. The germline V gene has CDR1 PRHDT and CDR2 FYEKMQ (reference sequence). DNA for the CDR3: TGTGCCAGCAGCTTAGGACTAGCGGGCTACGAGCAGTACTTC. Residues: CASSLGLAGYEQYF.

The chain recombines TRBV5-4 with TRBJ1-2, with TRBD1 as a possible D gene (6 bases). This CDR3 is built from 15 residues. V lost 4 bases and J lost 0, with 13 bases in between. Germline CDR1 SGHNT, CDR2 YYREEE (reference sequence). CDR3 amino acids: CASSPGAATNYGYTF. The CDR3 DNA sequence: TGTGCCAGCAGCCCAGGGGCAGCTACTAACTATGGCTACACCTTC.

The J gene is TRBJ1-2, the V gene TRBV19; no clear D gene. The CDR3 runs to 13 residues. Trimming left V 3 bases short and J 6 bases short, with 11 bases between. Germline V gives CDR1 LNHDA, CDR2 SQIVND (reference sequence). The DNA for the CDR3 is TGTGCCAGTAGTATTAAAGGAGAGAATGGCTACACCTTC. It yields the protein CASSIKGENGYTF.

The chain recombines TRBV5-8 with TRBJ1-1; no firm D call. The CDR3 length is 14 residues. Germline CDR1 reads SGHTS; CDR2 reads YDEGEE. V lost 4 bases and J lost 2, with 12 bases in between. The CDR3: CASSRQYRNTEAFF. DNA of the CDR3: TGTGCCAGCAGCCGTCAATACAGAAACACTGAAGCTTTCTTT.

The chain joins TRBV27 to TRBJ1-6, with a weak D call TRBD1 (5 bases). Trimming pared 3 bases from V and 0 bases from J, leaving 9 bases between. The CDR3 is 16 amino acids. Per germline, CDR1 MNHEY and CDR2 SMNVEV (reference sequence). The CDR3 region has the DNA TGTGCCAGCAGTTTTTTCGACAGCTCCTATAATTCACCCCTCCACTTT. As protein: CASSFFDSSYNSPLHF.

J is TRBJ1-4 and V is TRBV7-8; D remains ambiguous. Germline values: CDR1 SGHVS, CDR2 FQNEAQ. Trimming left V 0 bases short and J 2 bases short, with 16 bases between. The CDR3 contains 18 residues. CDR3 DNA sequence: TGTGCCAGCAGCTTAGCGGCCAGGCTTTACAACACTAATGAAAAACTGTTTTTT. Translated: CASSLAARLYNTNEKLFF.

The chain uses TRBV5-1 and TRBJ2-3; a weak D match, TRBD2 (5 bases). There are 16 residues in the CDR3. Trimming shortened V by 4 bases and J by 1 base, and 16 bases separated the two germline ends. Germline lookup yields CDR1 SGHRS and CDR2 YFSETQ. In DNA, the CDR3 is TGCGCCAGCAGCGGAGGACTCCGCGTCGGCACAGATACGCAGTATTTT. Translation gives CASSGGLRVGTDTQYF.

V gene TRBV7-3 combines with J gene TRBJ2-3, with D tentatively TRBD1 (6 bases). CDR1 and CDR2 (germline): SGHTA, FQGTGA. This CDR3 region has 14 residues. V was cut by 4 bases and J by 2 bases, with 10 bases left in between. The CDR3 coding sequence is TGTGCCAGCAGCTGGGGGCGTCTCACAGATACGCAGTATTTT. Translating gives CASSWGRLTDTQYF.

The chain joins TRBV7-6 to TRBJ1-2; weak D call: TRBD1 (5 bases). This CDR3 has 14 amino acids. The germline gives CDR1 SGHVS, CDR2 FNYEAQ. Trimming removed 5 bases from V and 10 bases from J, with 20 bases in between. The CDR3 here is CASSPGTQLRAYTF. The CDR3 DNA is TGTGCCAGCAGCCCCGGGACTCAGTTGAGAGCCTACACCTTC.

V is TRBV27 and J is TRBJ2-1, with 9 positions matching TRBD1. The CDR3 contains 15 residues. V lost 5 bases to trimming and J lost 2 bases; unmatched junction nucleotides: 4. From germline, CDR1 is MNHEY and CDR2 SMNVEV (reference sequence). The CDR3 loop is CASSGRDRAYNEQFF. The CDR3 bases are TGTGCCAGCAGTGGCCGGGACAGGGCCTACAATGAGCAGTTCTTC.

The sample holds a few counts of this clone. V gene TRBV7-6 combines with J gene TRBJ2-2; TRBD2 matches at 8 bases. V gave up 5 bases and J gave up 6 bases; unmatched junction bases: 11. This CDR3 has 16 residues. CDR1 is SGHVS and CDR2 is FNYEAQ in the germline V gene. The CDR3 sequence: CASSRSRGGPPGELFF. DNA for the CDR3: TGTGCCAGCAGCCGTAGCCGGGGGGGCCCCCCCGGGGAGCTGTTTTTT. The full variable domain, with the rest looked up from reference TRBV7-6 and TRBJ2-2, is GAGVSQSPRYKVTKRGQDVALRCDPISGHVSLYWYRQALGQGPEFLTYFNYEAQQDKSGLPNDRFSAERPEGSISTLTIQRTEQRDSAMYRCASSRSRGGPPGELFFGEGSRLTVL.

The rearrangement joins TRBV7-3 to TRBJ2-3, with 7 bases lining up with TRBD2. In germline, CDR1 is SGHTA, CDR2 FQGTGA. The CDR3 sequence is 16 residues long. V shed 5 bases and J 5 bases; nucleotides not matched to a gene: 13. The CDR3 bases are TGTGCCAGCAGCCCAAAAGGACTAGGAGGATTAGATACGCAGTATTTT. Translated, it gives CASSPKGLGGLDTQYF.

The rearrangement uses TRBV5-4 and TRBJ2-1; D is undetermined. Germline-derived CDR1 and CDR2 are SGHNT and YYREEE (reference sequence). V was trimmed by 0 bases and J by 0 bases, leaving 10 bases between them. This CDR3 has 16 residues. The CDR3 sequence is CASSLGSMSSYNEQFF. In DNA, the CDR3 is TGTGCCAGCAGCTTGGGCTCGATGAGCTCCTACAATGAGCAGTTCTTC.